This TCR beta chain is drawn from a study of cytomegalovirus exposure and HLA in healthy donors. Study outcomes and limitations: TCR beta V segments were, for the most part, productive about 87% or about 30% of the time in an earlier analysis. The HLA-A and HLA-B alleles of most subjects were reportedly predicted accurately from TCR beta sequences. Overall, approximately 150 TCR beta chains were annotated as cytomegalovirus-associated.

The germline V gene has CDR1 LNHDA and CDR2 SQIVND (reference sequence). The CDR3 extends over 11 amino acids. Trimming pared 11 bases from V and 8 bases from J, leaving 15 bases between. Notes on this clone: Its antigen remains unknown.

The primer mix had 60 Vbeta and 13 Jbeta primers. Clones were read by immunoSEQ multiplex PCR, and TCRdb kept only the in-frame ones, dropping some. The sample shows roughly 200,000 clones, about 80% of them seen only once. The rearrangement links TRBV19 to TRBJ1-2; D is unclear. Input material: PBMCs. The TCR was taken from a man younger than 45 in good health and CMV-seronegative. CDR3: CASHKNLGYTF. The CDR3 coding sequence is TGTGCCTCCCACAAGAATCTGGGCTACACCTTC.